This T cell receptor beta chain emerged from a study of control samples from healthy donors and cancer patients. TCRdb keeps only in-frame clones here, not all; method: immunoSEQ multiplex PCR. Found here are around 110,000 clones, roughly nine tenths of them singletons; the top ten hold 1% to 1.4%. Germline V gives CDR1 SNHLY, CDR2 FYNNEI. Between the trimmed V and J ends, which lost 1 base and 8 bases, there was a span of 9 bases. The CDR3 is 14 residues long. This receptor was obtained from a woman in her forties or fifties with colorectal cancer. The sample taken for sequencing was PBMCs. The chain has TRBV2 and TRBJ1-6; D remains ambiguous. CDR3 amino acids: CASSEEVRHSPLHF. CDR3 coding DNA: TGTGCCAGCAGTGAAGAGGTCCGCCATTCACCCCTCCACTTT.